Sequencing of this T cell receptor beta chain was carried out in a study of T cell responses to AZD1222 COVID-19 vaccine. Regarding the study as a whole: White British donors predominated, females outnumbered males, and clonal diversity was possibly underestimated. Unmutated regions of variants are reportedly targeted by nearly half of spike-specific TCRs. Only a handful of AZD1222 recipients were seropositive at baseline.

Worth noting for this clone: Its antigen is as yet unknown.

Germline V gene sequence: CDR1 SGHTA, CDR2 FQGNSA. This CDR3 is built from 14 residues. Trimming cost V 5 bases and J 7 bases, with 18 bases left between them. Here immunoSEQ multiplex PCR was the method, and the copy in TCRdb shows in-frame clones only, minus some. The top ten clones hold approximately 2.8% of a sample with roughly 93,000 clones, about nine tenths of them seen once. The input for sequencing was peripheral blood, taken on day 0 of MenACWY control vaccination. The genes are TRBV7-2 and TRBJ2-7, with D perhaps assigned TRBD1 or TRBD2 (5 bases each). This TCR was recovered from an adult in good health. CDR3 sequence reads: CASSTRDPHLEQYF. The DNA for the CDR3 is TGTGCCAGCAGCACCCGGGACCCGCATTTAGAGCAGTACTTC.